One and the same sample provided the 18 T cell receptor beta chains below, sequenced in a study of technical replicates of blood from several donors. Sequenced by immunoSEQ multiplex PCR; TCRdb stores in-frame clones only, minus some. The sample holds about 88,000 clones, 85% to 95% seen once. The sequencing input was T cells isolated from PBMCs. The receptors were gathered from a human donor in good health.

The chain carries TRBV6-5 and TRBJ2-1; D possibly corresponds to TRBD2 (6 bases). The CDR3 totals 11 residues. Trimming pared 6 bases from V and 6 bases from J, leaving 6 bases between. CDR1 and CDR2 from the germline V gene are MNHEY and SVGAGI. CDR3 residues: CASRTSNEQFF. The CDR3 DNA reads as TGTGCCAGCAGGACTAGCAATGAGCAGTTCTTC.

The chain employs TRBV12-5 and TRBJ2-5; possibly TRBD2 for D (6 bases). Deletions cut 6 bases from V and 3 bases from J, with 14 bases between. This CDR3 is 14 amino acids long. Germline V lookup: CDR1 LGHNT, CDR2 FRNRAP. The CDR3 protein is CASGGTPGEETQYF. CDR3 nucleotide sequence: TGTGCTAGTGGCGGGACCCCGGGGGAAGAGACCCAGTACTTC.

The chain has TRBV5-6 and TRBJ2-7; D is unclear. The CDR3 length is 13 residues. Germline loops: CDR1 SGHDT, CDR2 YYEEEE. The V end was cut by 4 bases, the J end by 0 bases, with 8 bases between. The CDR3 region has the DNA TGTGCCAGCAGCCACGCTAGCTCCTACGAGCAGTACTTC. Translating gives CASSHASSYEQYF.

The chain recombines TRBV7-7 with TRBJ2-1; TRBD2 might be the D (6 bases). This CDR3 comprises 14 residues. Germline V CDR1 and CDR2: SSHAT, FNYEAQ (reference sequence). Trimming removed 4 bases at V and 11 bases at J, with 18 bases between. This CDR3 reads CASSSGPPLAKQFF. CDR3 nucleotide sequence: TGTGCCAGCAGCTCAGGACCTCCACTAGCTAAGCAGTTCTTC. Drawing the rest from reference TRBV7-7 and TRBJ2-1, the complete variable domain is GAGVSQSPRYKVTKRGQDVTLRCDPISSHATLYWYQQALGQGPEFLTYFNYEAQPDKSGLPSDRFSAERPEGSISTLTIQRTEQRDSAMYRCASSSGPPLAKQFFGPGTRLTVL.

This chain joins TRBV6-4 and TRBJ1-3, with D hard to call. CDR1 is MRHNA, CDR2 SNTAGT, per germline. V gave up 6 bases and J gave up 0 bases, with 15 bases separating them. There are 16 residues in the CDR3. DNA for the CDR3: TGTGCCAGCAGCCATCTCGAGACTCTCTCTGGAAACACCATATATTTT. Amino acid sequence: CASSHLETLSGNTIYF.

CDR3 in DNA: TGCGCCAGCAGCATCCTAACCTCGACCGGGGAGCTGTTTTTT. Residues: CASSILTSTGELFF. This chain joins TRBV5-1 and TRBJ2-2; D not certain. Trimming removed 4 bases from V and 5 bases from J, with 12 bases in between. Germline assignment: CDR1 SGHRS and CDR2 YFSETQ. The CDR3 loop spans 14 amino acids.

The rearrangement joins TRBV29-1 to TRBJ2-1; 14 bases fit TRBD2. V shed 3 bases, J shed 2 bases, and the junction held 3 bases outside the gene matches. The CDR3 has 16 residues. CDR1 and CDR2 (germline): SQVTM, ANQGSEA. CDR3 residues: CSVDGTSGSPYNEQFF. CDR3 DNA sequence: TGCAGCGTTGATGGGACTAGCGGGAGTCCCTACAATGAGCAGTTCTTC.

This rearrangement joins TRBV10-3 to TRBJ2-5; D gene ambiguous. Germline V gene lookup returns CDR1 ENHRY and CDR2 SYGVKD. The CDR3 loop spans 13 amino acids. V dropped 2 bases and J dropped 2 bases, with 6 bases sitting between them. The CDR3 DNA reads TGTGCCATCAGTGAGGACTTGCAAGAGACCCAGTACTTC. As protein: CAISEDLQETQYF.

This rearrangement joins TRBV4-2 to TRBJ1-5, with TRBD1 matching 8 bases. The CDR3 consists of 17 residues. The junction had 14 bases not matched to a gene; V was cut back by 4 bases and J by 6 bases. CDR1 is LGHNA and CDR2 is YNFKEQ in the germline V gene. The CDR3 protein is CASSPAKGQAGGQPQHF. The DNA of the CDR3 is TGTGCCAGCAGCCCAGCAAAGGGACAGGCCGGAGGTCAGCCCCAGCATTTT.

The genes are TRBV5-8 and TRBJ2-7, with 7 bases identical to TRBD1. Trimming at V came to 3 bases and at J to 2 bases, leaving 8 bases not matched to a gene. CDR1 SGHTS and CDR2 YDEGEE come from the germline V gene. CDR3 length: 15 amino acids. CDR3 in amino acids: CASSSVNTGAYEQYF. The CDR3 DNA reads TGTGCCAGCAGCTCAGTAAATACAGGGGCCTACGAGCAGTACTTC.

The V and J genes are TRBV5-6 and TRBJ1-2; D is unresolved. Germline CDR1 is SGHDT and CDR2 is YYEEEE. The V and J ends lost 0 bases and 7 bases respectively, with 13 bases between them. The CDR3 sequence is 14 residues long. CDR3 sequence (DNA): TGTGCCAGCAGCTTGGTTCAGAATGGTGGTGGCTACACCTTC. It codes for CASSLVQNGGGYTF.

V and J are TRBV29-1 and TRBJ2-3; the match to TRBD1 covers 8 bases. Germline assignment: CDR1 SQVTM and CDR2 ANQGSEA. The CDR3 totals 13 residues. The J segment lost 2 bases and the V segment lost 3 bases, leaving 1 base of the junction unmatched. The CDR3 loop is CSVDRGLTDTQYF. The CDR3 bases are TGCAGCGTTGACAGGGGGCTCACAGATACGCAGTATTTT.

The chain links TRBV13 to TRBJ2-2, with 11 bases matching TRBD2. Unmatched junction bases numbered 6, after V lost 5 bases and J lost 1 base. CDR1 is PRHDT, CDR2 FYEKMQ, per germline (reference sequence). CDR3 length equals 17 residues. The CDR3: CASSPSLAGGNTGELFF. CDR3 sequence (DNA): TGTGCCAGCAGCCCGTCGCTAGCGGGAGGGAACACCGGGGAGCTGTTTTTT.

In nucleotides, the CDR3 is TGTGCCAGCTCACCCCCCCAACTAGCGGGGGCCCACGAGCAGTACTTC. Amino acids: CASSPPQLAGAHEQYF. The chain couples TRBV18 to TRBJ2-7, with 11 positions matching TRBD2. The germline V gene has CDR1 KGHSH and CDR2 LQKENI. The CDR3 is 16 residues long. V lost 3 bases, J lost 5 bases, and 9 bases stayed unmatched.

The CDR3: CASSPGPRTSLVHEQYF. The DNA of the CDR3 is TGTGCCAGCTCACCAGGGCCCCGGACTAGTTTGGTCCACGAGCAGTACTTC. The rearrangement links TRBV18 to TRBJ2-7; 7 nucleotides line up with TRBD2. Losses at the gene ends were 2 bases for V and 5 bases for J; bases not matched to a gene: 15. The germline V gene encodes CDR1 KGHSH and CDR2 LQKENI. The CDR3 is 17 amino acids.

V usage is TRBV28 and J usage is TRBJ2-7, with TRBD1 matching over 7 bases. The CDR3 is made up of 15 amino acids. CDR1 is MDHEN, CDR2 SYDVKM, per germline. V shed 1 base, J shed 4 bases, and the junction held 7 bases outside the gene matches. The CDR3 DNA is TGTGCCAGCAGTTTATTAGGACAGGTGACATACGAGCAGTACTTC. It is translated as CASSLLGQVTYEQYF.

The chain links TRBV7-2 to TRBJ1-4; D unresolved. This CDR3 has 14 amino acids. Germline CDR1 reads SGHTA; CDR2 reads FQGNSA. With 5 bases removed from V and 7 bases from J, the gap between germline ends came to 14 bases. In nucleotides, the CDR3 is TGTGCCAGCAGCCCCCGCCCGGGAAGTGAAAAACTGTTTTTT. It translates to CASSPRPGSEKLFF.

The rearrangement uses TRBV7-9 and TRBJ1-1; 11 bases match TRBD1. J lost 5 bases, V lost 5 bases, and 10 bases had no gene match. The CDR3 is 16 residues long. From germline, CDR1 is SEHNR and CDR2 FQNEAQ (reference sequence). The DNA of the CDR3 is TGTGCCAGCAGCCCGCAGGACAGGGGGCGTGAGACTGAAGCTTTCTTT. It specifies CASSPQDRGRETEAFF.